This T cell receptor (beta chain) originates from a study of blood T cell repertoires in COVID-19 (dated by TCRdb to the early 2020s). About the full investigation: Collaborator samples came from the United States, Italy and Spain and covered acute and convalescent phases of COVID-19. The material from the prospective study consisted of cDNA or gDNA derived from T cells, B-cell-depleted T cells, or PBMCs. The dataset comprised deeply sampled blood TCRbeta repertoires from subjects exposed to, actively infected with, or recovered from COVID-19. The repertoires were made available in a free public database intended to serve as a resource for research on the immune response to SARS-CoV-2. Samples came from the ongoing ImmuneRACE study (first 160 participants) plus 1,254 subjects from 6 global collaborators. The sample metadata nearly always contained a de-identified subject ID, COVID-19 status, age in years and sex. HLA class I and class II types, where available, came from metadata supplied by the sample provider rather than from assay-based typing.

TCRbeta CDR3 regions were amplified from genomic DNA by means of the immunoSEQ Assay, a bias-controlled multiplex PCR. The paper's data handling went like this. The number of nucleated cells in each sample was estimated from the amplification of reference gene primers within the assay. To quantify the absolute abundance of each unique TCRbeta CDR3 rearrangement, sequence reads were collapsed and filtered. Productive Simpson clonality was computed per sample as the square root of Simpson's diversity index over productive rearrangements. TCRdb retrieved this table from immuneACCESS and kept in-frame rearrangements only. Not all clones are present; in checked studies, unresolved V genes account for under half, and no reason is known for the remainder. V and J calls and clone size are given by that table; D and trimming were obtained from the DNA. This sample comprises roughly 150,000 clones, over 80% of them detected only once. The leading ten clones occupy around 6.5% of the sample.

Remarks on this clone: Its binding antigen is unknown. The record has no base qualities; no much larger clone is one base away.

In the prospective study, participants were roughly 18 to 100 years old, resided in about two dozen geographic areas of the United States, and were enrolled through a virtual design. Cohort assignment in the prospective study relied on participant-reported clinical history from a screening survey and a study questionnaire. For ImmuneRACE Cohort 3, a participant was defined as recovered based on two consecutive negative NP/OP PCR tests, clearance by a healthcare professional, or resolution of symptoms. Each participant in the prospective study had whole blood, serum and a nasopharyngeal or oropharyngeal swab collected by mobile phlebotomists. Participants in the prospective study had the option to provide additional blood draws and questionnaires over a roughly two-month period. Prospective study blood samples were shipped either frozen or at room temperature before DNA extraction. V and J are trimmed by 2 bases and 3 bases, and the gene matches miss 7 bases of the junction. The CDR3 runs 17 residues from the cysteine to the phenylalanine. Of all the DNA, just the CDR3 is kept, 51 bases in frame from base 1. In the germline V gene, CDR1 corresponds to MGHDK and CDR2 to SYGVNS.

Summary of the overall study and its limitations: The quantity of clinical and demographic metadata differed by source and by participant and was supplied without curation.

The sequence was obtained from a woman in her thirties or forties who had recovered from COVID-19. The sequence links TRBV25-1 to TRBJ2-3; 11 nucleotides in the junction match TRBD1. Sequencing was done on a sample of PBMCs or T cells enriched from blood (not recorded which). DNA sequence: TGTGCCAGCAGTGAAACGGATGGACAGGGGGCTACAGATACGCAGTATTTT. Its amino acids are CASSETDGQGATDTQYF.